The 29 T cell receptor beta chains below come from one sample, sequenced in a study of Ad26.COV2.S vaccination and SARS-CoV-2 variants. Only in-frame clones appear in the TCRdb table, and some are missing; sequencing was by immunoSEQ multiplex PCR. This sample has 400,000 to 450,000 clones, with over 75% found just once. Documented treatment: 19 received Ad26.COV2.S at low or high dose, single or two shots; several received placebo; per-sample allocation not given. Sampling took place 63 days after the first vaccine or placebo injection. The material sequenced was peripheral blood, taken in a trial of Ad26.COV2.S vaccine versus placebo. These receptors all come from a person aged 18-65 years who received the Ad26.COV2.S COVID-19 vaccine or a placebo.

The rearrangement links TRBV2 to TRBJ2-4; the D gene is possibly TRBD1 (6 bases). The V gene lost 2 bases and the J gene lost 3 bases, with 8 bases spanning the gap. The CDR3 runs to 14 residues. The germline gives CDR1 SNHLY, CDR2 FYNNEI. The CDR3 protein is CASSERTDKNIQYF. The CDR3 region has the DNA TGTGCCAGCAGTGAAAGGACAGACAAAAACATTCAGTACTTC. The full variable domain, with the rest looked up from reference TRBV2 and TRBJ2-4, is EPEVTQTPSHQVTQMGQEVILRCVPISNHLYFYWYRQILGQKVEFLVSFYNNEISEKSEIFDDQFSVERPDGSNFTLKIRSTKLEDSAMYFCASSERTDKNIQYFGAGTRLSVL.

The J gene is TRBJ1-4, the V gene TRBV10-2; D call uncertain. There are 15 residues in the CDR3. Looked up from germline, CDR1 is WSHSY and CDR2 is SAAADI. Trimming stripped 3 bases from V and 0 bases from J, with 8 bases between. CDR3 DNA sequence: TGCGCCAGCAGTGATTACGGTGCAACTAATGAAAAACTGTTTTTT. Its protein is CASSDYGATNEKLFF.

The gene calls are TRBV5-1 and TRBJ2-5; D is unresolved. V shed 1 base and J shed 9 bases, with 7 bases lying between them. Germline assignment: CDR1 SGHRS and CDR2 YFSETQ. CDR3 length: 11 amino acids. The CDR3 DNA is TGCGCCAGCAGCTTGTCGTCGGCCCAGTACTTC. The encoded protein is CASSLSSAQYF.

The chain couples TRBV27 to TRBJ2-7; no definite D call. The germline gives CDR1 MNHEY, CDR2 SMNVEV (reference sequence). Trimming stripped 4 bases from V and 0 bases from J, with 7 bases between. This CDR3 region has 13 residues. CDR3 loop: CASSSSSSYEQYF. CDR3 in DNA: TGTGCCAGCAGTTCCTCAAGCTCCTACGAGCAGTACTTC.

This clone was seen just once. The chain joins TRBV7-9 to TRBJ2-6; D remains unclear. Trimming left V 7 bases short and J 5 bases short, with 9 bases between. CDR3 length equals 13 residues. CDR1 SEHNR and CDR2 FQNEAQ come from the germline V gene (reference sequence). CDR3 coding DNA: TGTGCCAGCACCCTGCCCTGGGCCAACGTCCTGACTTTC. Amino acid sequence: CASTLPWANVLTF.

CDR3 nucleotide sequence: TGTGCCAGTAGAAGACAGGATAGCACAGATACGCAGTATTTT. It translates to CASRRQDSTDTQYF. This chain connects TRBV19 to TRBJ2-3; the D gene is possibly TRBD1 (6 bases). This CDR3 region has 14 residues. V lost 6 bases to trimming and J lost 0 bases, with 10 bases between them. The germline V gene encodes CDR1 LNHDA and CDR2 SQIVND (reference sequence).

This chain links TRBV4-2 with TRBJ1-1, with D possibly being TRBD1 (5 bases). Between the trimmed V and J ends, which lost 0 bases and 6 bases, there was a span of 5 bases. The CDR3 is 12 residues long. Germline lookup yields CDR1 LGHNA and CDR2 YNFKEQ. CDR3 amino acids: CASSQDRAEAFF. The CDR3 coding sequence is TGTGCCAGCAGCCAAGACAGGGCTGAAGCTTTCTTT.

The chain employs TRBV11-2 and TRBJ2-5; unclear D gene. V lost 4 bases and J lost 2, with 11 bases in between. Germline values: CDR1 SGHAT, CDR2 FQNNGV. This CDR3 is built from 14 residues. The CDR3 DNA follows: TGTGCCAGCAGCTCTGATGAGAAGCAAGAGACCCAGTACTTC. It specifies CASSSDEKQETQYF.

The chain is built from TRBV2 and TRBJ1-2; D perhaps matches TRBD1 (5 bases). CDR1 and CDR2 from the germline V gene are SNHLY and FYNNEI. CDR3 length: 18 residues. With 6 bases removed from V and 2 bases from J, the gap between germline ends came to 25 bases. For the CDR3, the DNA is TGTGCCAGCAGACTAGCAGGCTCTTTATCCAGGGCAAACTATGGCTACACCTTC. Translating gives CASRLAGSLSRANYGYTF. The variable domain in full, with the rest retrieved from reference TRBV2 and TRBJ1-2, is EPEVTQTPSHQVTQMGQEVILRCVPISNHLYFYWYRQILGQKVEFLVSFYNNEISEKSEIFDDQFSVERPDGSNFTLKIRSTKLEDSAMYFCASRLAGSLSRANYGYTFGSGTRLTVV.

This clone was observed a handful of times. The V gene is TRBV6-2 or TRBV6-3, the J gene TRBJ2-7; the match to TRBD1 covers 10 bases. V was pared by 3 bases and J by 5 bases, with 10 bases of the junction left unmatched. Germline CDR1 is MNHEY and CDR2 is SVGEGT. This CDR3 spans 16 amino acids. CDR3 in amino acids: CASSYFGDRGSHEQYF. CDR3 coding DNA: TGTGCCAGCAGTTATTTCGGGGACAGGGGTTCCCACGAGCAGTACTTC.

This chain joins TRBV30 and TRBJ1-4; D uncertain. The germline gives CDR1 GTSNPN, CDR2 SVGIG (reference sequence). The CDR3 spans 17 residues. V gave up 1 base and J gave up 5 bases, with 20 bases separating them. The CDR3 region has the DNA TGTGCCTGGAGTGCATTTTCGGGGAGGCGGTGGAATGAAAAACTGTTTTTT. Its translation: CAWSAFSGRRWNEKLFF. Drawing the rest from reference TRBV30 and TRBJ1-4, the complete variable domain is SQTIHQWPATLVQPVGSPLSLECTVEGTSNPNLYWYRQAAGRGLQLLFYSVGIGQISSEVPQNLSASRPQDRQFILSSKKLLLSDSGFYLCAWSAFSGRRWNEKLFFGSGTQLSVL.

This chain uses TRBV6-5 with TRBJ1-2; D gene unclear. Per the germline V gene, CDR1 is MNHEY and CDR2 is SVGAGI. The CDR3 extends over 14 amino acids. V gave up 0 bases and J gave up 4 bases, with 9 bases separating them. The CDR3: CASSYSGSGYGYTF. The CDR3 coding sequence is TGTGCCAGCAGTTACTCAGGCTCCGGCTATGGCTACACCTTC.

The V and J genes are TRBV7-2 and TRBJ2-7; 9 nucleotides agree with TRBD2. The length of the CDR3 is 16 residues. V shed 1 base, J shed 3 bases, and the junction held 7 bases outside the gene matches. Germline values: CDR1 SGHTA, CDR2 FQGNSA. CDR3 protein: CASSLVRTSGFYEQYF. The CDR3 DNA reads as TGTGCCAGCAGCTTAGTCCGAACTAGCGGGTTCTACGAGCAGTACTTC.

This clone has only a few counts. The CDR3 region is CATSDPRDLGEKLFF. The DNA for the CDR3 is TGTGCCACCAGTGACCCTAGGGACCTGGGGGAAAAACTGTTTTTT. J is TRBJ1-4 and V is TRBV24-1; a weak D match, TRBD1 (5 bases). V was pared by 4 bases and J by 8 bases, with 16 bases between. CDR1 KGHDR and CDR2 SFDVKD come from the germline V gene. CDR3 length equals 15 residues.

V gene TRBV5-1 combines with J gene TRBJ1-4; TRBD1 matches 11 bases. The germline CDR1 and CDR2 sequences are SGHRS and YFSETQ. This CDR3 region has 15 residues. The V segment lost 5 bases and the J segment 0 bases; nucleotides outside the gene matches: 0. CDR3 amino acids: CASRGQGATNEKLFF. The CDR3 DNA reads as TGCGCCAGCAGGGGACAGGGGGCAACTAATGAAAAACTGTTTTTT.

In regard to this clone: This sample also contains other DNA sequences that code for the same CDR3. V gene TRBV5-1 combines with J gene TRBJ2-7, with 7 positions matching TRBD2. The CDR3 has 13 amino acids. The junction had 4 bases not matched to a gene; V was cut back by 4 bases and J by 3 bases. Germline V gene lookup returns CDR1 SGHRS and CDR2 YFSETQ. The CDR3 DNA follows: TGCGCCAGCAGCCTCGGACTAGTCTACGAGCAGTACTTC. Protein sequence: CASSLGLVYEQYF.

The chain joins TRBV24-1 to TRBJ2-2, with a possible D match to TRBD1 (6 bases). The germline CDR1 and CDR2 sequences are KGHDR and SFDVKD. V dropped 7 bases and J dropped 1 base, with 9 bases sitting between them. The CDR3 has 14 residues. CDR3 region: CATRDSGNTGELFF. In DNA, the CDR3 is TGTGCCACCAGGGACAGTGGGAACACCGGGGAGCTGTTTTTT.

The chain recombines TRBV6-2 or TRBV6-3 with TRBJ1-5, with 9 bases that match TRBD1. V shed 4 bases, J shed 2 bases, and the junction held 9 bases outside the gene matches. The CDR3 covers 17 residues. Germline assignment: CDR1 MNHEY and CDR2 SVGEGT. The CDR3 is CASSSIPGQGGNQPQHF. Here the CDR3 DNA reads TGTGCCAGCAGTTCTATACCGGGACAGGGTGGCAATCAGCCCCAGCATTTT.

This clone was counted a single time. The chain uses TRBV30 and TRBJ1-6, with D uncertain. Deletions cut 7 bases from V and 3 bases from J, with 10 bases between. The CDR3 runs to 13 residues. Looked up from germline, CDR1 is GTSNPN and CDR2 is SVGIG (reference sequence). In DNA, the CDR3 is TGTGCCTTTAGGAGGGACTATAATTCACCCCTCCACTTT. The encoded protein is CAFRRDYNSPLHF. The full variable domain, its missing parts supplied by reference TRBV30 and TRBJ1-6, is SQTIHQWPATLVQPVGSPLSLECTVEGTSNPNLYWYRQAAGRGLQLLFYSVGIGQISSEVPQNLSASRPQDRQFILSSKKLLLSDSGFYLCAFRRDYNSPLHFGNGTRLTVT.

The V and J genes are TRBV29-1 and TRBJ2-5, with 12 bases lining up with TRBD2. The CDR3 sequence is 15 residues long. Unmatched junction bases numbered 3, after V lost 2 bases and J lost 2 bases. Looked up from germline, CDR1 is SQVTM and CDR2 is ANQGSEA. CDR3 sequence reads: CSVEIGLAGQETQYF. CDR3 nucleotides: TGCAGCGTTGAAATAGGACTAGCGGGACAAGAGACCCAGTACTTC.

CDR3 DNA sequence: TGTGCCAGCAGCTCCGGGACGTTAGAAACTGAAGCTTTCTTT. Translated, it gives CASSSGTLETEAFF. The chain employs TRBV7-9 and TRBJ1-1; possible D gene TRBD1, 5 bases. Germline V lookup: CDR1 SEHNR, CDR2 FQNEAQ (reference sequence). V was cut by 4 bases and J by 5 bases, with 14 bases left in between. The CDR3 spans 14 residues.

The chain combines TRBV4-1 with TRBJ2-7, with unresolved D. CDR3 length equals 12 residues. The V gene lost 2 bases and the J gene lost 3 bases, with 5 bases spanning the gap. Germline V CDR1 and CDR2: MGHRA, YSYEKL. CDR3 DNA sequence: TGCGCCAGCAGCCAAACGGGCTACGAGCAGTACTTC. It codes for CASSQTGYEQYF.

CDR3 region: CASSLVGGVSPLHF. The CDR3 DNA is TGTGCCAGCAGCTTAGTAGGTGGGGTGTCACCCCTCCACTTT. The chain recombines TRBV7-8 with TRBJ1-6; D not resolved. Per germline, CDR1 SGHVS and CDR2 FQNEAQ. This CDR3 is built from 14 residues. With 1 base removed from V and 10 bases from J, the gap between germline ends came to 11 bases.

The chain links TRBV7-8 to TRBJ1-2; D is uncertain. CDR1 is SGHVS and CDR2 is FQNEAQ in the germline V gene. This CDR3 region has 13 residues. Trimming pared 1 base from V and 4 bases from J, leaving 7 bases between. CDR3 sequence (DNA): TGTGCCAGCAGCTTAGAGGCAAGCTATGGCTACACCTTC. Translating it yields CASSLEASYGYTF.

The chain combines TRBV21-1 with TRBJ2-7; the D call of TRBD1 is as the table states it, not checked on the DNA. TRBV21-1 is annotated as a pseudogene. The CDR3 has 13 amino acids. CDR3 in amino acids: CASSKRTDYEQYF. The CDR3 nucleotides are TGTGCCAGCAGCAAGCGGACAGACTACGAGCAGTACTTC.

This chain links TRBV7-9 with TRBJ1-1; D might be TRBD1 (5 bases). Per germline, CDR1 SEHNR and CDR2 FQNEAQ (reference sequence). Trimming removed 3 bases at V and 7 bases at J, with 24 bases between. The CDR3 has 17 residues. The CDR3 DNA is TGTGCCAGCAGCTTTTACCGTCACAGGCAACTGAGGGGTGAAGCTTTCTTT. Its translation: CASSFYRHRQLRGEAFF.

Written as DNA, the CDR3 is TGTGCCAGCAGTCCCCCTTTTAGCGGGAGTTCCGGGGAGCTGTTTTTT. This sequence encodes CASSPPFSGSSGELFF. The gene calls are TRBV28 and TRBJ2-2; TRBD2 matches 9 bases. The CDR3 runs to 16 residues. V shed 5 bases, J shed 6 bases, and the junction held 10 bases outside the gene matches. Germline V gene lookup returns CDR1 MDHEN and CDR2 SYDVKM.

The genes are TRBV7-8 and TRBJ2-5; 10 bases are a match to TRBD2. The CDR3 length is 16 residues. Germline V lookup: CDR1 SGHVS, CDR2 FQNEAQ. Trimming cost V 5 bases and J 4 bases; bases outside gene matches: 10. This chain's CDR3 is CASSPRVAGGVETQYF. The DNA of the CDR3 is TGTGCCAGCAGCCCCCGGGTAGCGGGAGGAGTAGAGACCCAGTACTTC.

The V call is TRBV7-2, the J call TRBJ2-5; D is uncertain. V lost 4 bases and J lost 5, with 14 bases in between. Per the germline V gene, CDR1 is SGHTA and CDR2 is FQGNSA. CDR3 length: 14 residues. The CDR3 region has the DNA TGTGCCAGCAGCTCCGGCCCGGGCTTGGAGACCCAGTACTTC. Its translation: CASSSGPGLETQYF.